This T cell receptor (beta chain) is drawn from a study of PD-1 and CTLA-4 blockade in melanoma. V lost 4 bases, J lost 1 base, and 11 bases stayed unmatched. From germline, CDR1 is LNHDA and CDR2 SQIVND (reference sequence). This CDR3 has 17 amino acids. Produced via immunoSEQ multiplex PCR; TCRdb's table is partial and in-frame only. Among over 25,000 clones, 85% to 90% were seen once, and the ten largest hold over 7%. This clonotype originated in a human donor with melanoma. Material: CD8+ T cells from peripheral blood, obtained before anti-PD-1 treatment. The J gene is TRBJ2-7, the V gene TRBV19, with 9 bases aligning to TRBD2. CDR3 bases: TGTGCCAGTAGTACCCAACCGTATAGCGGGGGTTCCTACGAGCAGTACTTC. Translated, it gives CASSTQPYSGGSYEQYF.